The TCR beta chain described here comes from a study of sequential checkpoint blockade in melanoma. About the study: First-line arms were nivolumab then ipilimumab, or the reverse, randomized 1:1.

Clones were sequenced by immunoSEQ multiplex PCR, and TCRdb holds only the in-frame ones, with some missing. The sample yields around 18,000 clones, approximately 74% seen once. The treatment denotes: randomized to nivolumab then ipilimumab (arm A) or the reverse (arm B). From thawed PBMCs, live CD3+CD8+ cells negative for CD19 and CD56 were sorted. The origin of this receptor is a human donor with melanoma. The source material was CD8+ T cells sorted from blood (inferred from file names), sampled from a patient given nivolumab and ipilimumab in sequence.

This chain's CDR3 is CASSGLAGPYNEQFF. The CDR3 nucleotides read TGTGCCAGCAGTGGGTTAGCGGGTCCCTACAATGAGCAGTTCTTC. V and J are TRBV2 and TRBJ2-1; TRBD2 aligns across 7 bases. From germline, CDR1 is SNHLY and CDR2 FYNNEI. The CDR3 length is 15 residues. Trimming took 4 bases from V and 2 from J; bases not matched to a gene: 5.